The text below deals with one TCR beta chain. This record comes from a study of technical replicates of blood from several donors. Clones were read by immunoSEQ multiplex PCR, and TCRdb kept only the in-frame ones, dropping some. The repertoire consists of 95,000 or so clones, with approximately 95% occurring once and the leading ten covering 0.3% to 0.35%. Germline assignment: CDR1 LNHDA and CDR2 SQIVND (reference sequence). The V gene end was trimmed by 5 bases and the J gene end by 8 bases; junction bases not matched to a gene: 8. The CDR3 is 13 residues long. This TCR was recovered from a human donor in good health. The chain carries TRBV19 and TRBJ1-2, with TRBD1 matching 7 bases. Material: T cells isolated from PBMCs. Here the CDR3 reads CASSSGIQGGYTF. As DNA, the CDR3 is TGTGCCAGTAGTTCCGGGATACAGGGGGGCTACACCTTC.